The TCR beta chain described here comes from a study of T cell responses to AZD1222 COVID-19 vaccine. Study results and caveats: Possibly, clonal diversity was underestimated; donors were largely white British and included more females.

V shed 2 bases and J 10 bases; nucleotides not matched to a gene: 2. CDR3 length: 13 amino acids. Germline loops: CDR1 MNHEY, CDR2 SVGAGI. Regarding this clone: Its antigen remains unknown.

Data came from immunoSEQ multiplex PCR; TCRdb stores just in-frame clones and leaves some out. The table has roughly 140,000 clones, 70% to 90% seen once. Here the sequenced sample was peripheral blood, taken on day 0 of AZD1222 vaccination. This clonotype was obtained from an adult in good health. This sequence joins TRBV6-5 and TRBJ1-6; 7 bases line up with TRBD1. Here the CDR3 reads CASSYLDRSPLHF. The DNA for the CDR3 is TGTGCCAGCAGTTACCTGGACAGGTCACCCCTCCACTTT.